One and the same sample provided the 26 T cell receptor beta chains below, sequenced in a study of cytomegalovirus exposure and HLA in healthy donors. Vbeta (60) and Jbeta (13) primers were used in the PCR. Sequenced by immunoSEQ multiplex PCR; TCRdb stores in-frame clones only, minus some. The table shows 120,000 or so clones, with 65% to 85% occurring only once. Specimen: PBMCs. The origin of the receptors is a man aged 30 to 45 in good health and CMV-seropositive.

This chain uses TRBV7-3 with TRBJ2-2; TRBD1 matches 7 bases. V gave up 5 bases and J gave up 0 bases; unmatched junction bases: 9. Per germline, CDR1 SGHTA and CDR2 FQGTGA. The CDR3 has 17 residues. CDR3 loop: CASSGDRGNTNTGELFF. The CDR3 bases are TGTGCCAGCAGCGGGGACAGAGGGAATACGAACACCGGGGAGCTGTTTTTT.

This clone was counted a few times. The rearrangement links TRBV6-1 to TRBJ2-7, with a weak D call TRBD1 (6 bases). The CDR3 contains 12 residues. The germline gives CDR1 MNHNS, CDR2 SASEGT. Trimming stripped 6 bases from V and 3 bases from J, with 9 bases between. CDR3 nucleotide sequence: TGTGCCAGCAGCGGACAGTTCTACGAGCAGTACTTC. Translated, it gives CASSGQFYEQYF.

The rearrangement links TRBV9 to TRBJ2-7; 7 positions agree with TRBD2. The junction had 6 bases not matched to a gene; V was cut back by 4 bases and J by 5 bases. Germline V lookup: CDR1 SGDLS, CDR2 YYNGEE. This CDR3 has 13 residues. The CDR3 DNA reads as TGTGCCAGCAGCCCGGGGAGGGGAAACGAGCAGTACTTC. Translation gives CASSPGRGNEQYF.

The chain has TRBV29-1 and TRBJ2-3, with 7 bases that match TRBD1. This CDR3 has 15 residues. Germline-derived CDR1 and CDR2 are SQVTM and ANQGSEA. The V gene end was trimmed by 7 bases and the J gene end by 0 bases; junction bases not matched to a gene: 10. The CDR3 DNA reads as TGCAGCGCCCAATTCGGGACAGCTAGCACAGATACGCAGTATTTT. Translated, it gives CSAQFGTASTDTQYF.

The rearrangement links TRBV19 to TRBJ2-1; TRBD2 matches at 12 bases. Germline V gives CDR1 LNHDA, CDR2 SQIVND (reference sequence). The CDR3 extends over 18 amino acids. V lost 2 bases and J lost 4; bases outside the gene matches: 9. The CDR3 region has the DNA TGTGCCAGTAGTATATTTGCCAGGACTAGCGGGGTGTACAATGAGCAGTTCTTC. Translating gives CASSIFARTSGVYNEQFF.

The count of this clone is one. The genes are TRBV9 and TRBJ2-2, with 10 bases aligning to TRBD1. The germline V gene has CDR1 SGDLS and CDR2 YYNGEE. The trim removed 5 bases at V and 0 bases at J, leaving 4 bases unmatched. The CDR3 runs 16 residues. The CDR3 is CASRYGQGANTGELFF. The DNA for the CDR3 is TGTGCCAGCAGATATGGACAGGGGGCGAACACCGGGGAGCTGTTTTTT. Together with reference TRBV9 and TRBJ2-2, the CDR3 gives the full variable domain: DSGVTQTPKHLITATGQRVTLRCSPRSGDLSVYWYQQSLDQGLQFLIQYYNGEERAKGNILERFSAQQFPDLHSELNLSSLELGDSALYFCASRYGQGANTGELFFGEGSRLTVL.

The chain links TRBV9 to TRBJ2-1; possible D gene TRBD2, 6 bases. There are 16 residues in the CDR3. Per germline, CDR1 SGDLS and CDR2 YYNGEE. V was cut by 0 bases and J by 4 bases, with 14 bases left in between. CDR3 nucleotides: TGTGCCAGCAGCGTAGCCTACGGGGGAGGATACAATGAGCAGTTCTTC. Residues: CASSVAYGGGYNEQFF.

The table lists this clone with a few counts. The CDR3 DNA follows: TGTGCCATCAGTGAGTCGGGGGGAAGCACAGATACGCAGTATTTT. This codes for CAISESGGSTDTQYF. The J gene is TRBJ2-3, the V gene TRBV10-3, with D tentatively TRBD2 (6 bases). CDR1 is ENHRY, CDR2 SYGVKD, per germline. This CDR3 is 15 amino acids long. Between the trimmed V and J ends, which lost 0 bases and 0 bases, there was a span of 7 bases.

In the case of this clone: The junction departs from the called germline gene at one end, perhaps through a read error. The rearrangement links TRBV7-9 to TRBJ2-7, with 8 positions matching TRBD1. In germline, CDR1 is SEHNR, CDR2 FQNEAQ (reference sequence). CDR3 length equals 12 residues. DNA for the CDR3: TGTTCCAGCAGCCCCACAGGGGGTTCGCAGTACTTC. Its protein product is CSSSPTGGSQYF.

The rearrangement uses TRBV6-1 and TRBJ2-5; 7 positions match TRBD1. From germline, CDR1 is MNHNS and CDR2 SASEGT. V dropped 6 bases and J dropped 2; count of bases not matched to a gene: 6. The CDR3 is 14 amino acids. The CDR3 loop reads CASSKGQRQETQYF. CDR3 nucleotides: TGTGCCAGCAGCAAGGGACAGAGACAAGAGACCCAGTACTTC.

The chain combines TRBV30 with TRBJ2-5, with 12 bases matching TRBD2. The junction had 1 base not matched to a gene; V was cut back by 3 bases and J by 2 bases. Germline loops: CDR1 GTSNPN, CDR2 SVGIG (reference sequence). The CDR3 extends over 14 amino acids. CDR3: CAWRGLAGQETQYF. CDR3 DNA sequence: TGTGCCTGGAGAGGACTAGCGGGGCAAGAGACCCAGTACTTC.

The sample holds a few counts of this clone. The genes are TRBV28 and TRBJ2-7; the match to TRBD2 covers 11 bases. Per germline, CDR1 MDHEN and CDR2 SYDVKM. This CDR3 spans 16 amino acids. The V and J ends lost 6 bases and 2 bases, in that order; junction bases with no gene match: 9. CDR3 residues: CASSQGLAAVTYEQYF. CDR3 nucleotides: TGTGCCAGCAGCCAGGGACTAGCGGCGGTAACCTACGAGCAGTACTTC.

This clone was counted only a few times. The CDR3 DNA reads as TGTGCCAGCAGCTGGACAGAAACGAACACTGAAGCTTTCTTT. Its protein product is CASSWTETNTEAFF. J is TRBJ1-1 and V is TRBV6-5; D perhaps matches TRBD1 (6 bases). The length of the CDR3 is 14 residues. Germline V gives CDR1 MNHEY, CDR2 SVGAGI. The ends were cut back, 6 bases at V and 1 base at J, with 12 bases in the middle.

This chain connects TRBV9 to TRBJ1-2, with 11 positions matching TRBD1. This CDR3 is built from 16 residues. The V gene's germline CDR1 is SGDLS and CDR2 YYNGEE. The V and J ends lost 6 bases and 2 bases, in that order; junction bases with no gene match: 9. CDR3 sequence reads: CASTADRGPVNYGYTF. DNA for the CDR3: TGTGCCAGCACCGCGGACAGGGGGCCAGTCAACTATGGCTACACCTTC.

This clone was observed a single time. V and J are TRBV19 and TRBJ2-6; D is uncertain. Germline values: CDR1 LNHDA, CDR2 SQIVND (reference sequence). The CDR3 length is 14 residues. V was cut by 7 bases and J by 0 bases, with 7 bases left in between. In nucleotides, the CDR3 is TGTGCCAGTAAATACTTCTCTGGGGCCAACGTCCTGACTTTC. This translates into CASKYFSGANVLTF.

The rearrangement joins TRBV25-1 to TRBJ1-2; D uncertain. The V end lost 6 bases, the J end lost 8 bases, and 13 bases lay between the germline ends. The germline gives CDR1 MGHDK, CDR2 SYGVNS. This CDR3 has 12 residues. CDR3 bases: TGTGCCAGCAGCCACAGTCTAAACGGCTACACCTTC. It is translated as CASSHSLNGYTF.

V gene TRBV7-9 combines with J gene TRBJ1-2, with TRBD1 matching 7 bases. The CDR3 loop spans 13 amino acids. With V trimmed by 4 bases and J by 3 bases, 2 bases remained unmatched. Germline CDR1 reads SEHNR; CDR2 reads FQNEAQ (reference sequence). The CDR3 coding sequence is TGTGCCAGCAGCTCAGGGGGAGACTATGGCTACACCTTC. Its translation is CASSSGGDYGYTF.

This CDR3 reads CASSPRGYTGELFF. CDR3 nucleotide sequence: TGTGCCAGTAGTCCGAGAGGGTACACCGGGGAGCTGTTTTTT. The chain links TRBV19 to TRBJ2-2; D may be TRBD2 (5 bases). The V gene's germline CDR1 is LNHDA and CDR2 SQIVND (reference sequence). The CDR3 runs 14 residues. Trimming took off 5 bases at V and 3 bases at J, with 10 bases between the two ends.

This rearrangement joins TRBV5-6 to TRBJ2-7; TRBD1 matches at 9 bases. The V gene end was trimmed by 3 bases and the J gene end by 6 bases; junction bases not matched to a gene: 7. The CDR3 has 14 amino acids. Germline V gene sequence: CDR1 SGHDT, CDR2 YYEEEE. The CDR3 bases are TGTGCCAGCAGCTGGGGGACAGGGAATCGCGAGCAGTACTTC. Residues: CASSWGTGNREQYF.

CDR3 coding DNA: TGTGCCAGCAGCCGCGTTCGGAGGAAAGAGACCCAGTACTTC. Protein product: CASSRVRRKETQYF. The chain combines TRBV6-5 with TRBJ2-5; D possibly corresponds to TRBD2 (5 bases). The CDR3 covers 14 residues. Trimming left V 6 bases short and J 3 bases short, with 14 bases between. Looked up from germline, CDR1 is MNHEY and CDR2 is SVGAGI.

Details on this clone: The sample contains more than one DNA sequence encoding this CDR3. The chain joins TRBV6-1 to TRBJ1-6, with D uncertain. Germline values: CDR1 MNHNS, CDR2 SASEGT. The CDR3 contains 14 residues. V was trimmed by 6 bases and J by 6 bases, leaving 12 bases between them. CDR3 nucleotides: TGTGCCAGCAGCATCGGGGTGCGTAATTCACCCCTCCACTTT. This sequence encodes CASSIGVRNSPLHF.

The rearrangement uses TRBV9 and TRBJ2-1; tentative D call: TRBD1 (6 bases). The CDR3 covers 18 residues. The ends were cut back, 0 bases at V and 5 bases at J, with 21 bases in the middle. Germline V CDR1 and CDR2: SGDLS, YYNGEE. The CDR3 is CASSVATLLGQWDNEQFF. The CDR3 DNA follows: TGTGCCAGCAGCGTAGCTACTCTTTTAGGACAGTGGGACAATGAGCAGTTCTTC.

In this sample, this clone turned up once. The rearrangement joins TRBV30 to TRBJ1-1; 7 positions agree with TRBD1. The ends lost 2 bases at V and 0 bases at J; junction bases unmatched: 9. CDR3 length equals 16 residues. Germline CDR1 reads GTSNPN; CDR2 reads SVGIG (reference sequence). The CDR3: CAWSPGTDFMNTEAFF. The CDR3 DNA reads TGTGCCTGGAGTCCCGGGACAGACTTCATGAACACTGAAGCTTTCTTT.

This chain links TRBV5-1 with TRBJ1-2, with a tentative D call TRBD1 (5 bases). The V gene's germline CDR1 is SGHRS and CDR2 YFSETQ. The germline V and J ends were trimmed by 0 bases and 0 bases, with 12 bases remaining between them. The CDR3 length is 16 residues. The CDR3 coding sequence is TGCGCCAGCAGCTTGGGGCTAAGGGGTTCTAACTATGGCTACACCTTC. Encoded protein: CASSLGLRGSNYGYTF.

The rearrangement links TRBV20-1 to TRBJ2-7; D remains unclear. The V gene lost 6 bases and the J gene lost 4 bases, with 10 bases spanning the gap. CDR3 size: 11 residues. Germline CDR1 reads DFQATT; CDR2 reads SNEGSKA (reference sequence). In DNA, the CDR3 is TGCAGTGCGAACACCCGATACGAGCAGTACTTC. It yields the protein CSANTRYEQYF.

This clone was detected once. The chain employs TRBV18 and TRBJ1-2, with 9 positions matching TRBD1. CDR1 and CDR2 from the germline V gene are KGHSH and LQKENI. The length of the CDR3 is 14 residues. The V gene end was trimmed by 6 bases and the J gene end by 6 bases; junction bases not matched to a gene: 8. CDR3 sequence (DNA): TGTGCCAGCTCCCTTGGGGGACAGGGAAATGGCTACACCTTC. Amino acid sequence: CASSLGGQGNGYTF.